The rows below give T cell receptor beta chains drawn from one sample of a study of early T cells in non-severe SARS-CoV-2 infection. TCRdb analysed the 5' RACE reads with MiXCR anew, one entry per CDR3 protein. The sample gives approximately 90,000 distinct CDR3 sequences, approximately 9.9% of which show up once; just over 4.5% is in the top ten. Here the sequenced sample was whole blood, taken at baseline. The receptors originated from an adult who was a healthcare worker with PCR-confirmed SARS-CoV-2 infection or an uninfected control (not recorded which). Both conserved end residues are part of each CDR3. Fields, in order: V gene, J gene, D gene, clone size, CDR3 protein, CDR3 DNA. D genes are given only for firm matches. Expanded clones are given a class, and other clones once, few, many or no size at all.

TRBV3-1	TRBJ2-1	-	many	CASSLRPGDPKGNEQFF	TGTGCCAGCAGCCTAAGACCAGGGGACCCAAAAGGCAATGAGCAGTTCTTC
TRBV4-2	TRBJ2-1	-	few	CASSQDPLAYNEQFF	TGTGCCAGCAGCCAAGATCCATTAGCGTACAATGAGCAGTTCTTC
TRBV20-1	TRBJ1-1	-	few	CSANAGGLFGAFF	TGCAGTGCTAACGCGGGGGGGCTCTTTGGAGCTTTCTTT
TRBV5-4	TRBJ2-2	TRBD2	many	CASSTSGANTGELFF	TGTGCCAGCTCCACTAGCGGGGCGAACACCGGGGAGCTGTTTTTT
TRBV4-2	TRBJ2-5	-	-	CASSQSPGAVETQYF	TGTGCCAGCAGCCAAAGTCCGGGAGCTGTGGAGACCCAGTACTTC
TRBV25-1	TRBJ2-7	-	few	CASSESGTFYEQYF	TGTGCCAGCAGTGAATCTGGGACATTCTACGAGCAGTACTTC
TRBV29-1	TRBJ1-4	TRBD1	few	CSATGVYEKLFF	TGCAGCGCGACAGGGGTTTATGAAAAACTGTTTTTT
TRBV24-1	TRBJ2-7	-	-	CATSERDEQYF	TGTGCCACCAGTGAGAGGGACGAGCAGTACTTC
TRBV12-3/TRBV12-4	TRBJ2-3	-	few	CASSFGGAGNTQYF	TGTGCCAGCAGTTTCGGAGGGGCAGGGAATACGCAGTATTTT
TRBV7-8	TRBJ2-2	-	medium-sized	CASSLTHTGELFF	TGTGCCAGCAGCCTCACCCACACCGGGGAGCTGTTTTTT
TRBV6-4	TRBJ2-1	TRBD2	-	CASSDSPAGGLDEQFF	TGTGCCAGCAGTGACTCGCCAGCGGGGGGGCTCGATGAGCAGTTCTTC
TRBV20-1	TRBJ2-5	-	-	CSARVGIGETQYF	TGCAGTGCTAGAGTCGGTATCGGGGAGACCCAGTACTTC
TRBV9	TRBJ1-3	-	many	CASSVGQGIGNTIYF	TGTGCCAGCAGCGTAGGACAAGGCATTGGAAACACCATATATTTT
TRBV6-2/TRBV6-3	TRBJ1-2	-	few	CASGRDNYGYTF	TGTGCCAGCGGCAGGGACAACTATGGCTACACCTTC
TRBV13	TRBJ1-1	-	few	CASSLDRWTTGAFF	TGTGCCAGCAGCTTAGACCGGTGGACTACCGGAGCTTTCTTT
TRBV4-2	TRBJ2-7	TRBD2	few	CASSQDILAGAYRNINSYEQYF	TGTGCCAGCAGCCAAGATATCCTAGCGGGGGCCTATCGTAACATCAACTCCTACGAGCAGTACTTC
TRBV20-1	TRBJ2-3	TRBD2	few	CSARSIAGITDTQYF	TGCAGTGCTAGATCCATAGCGGGGATCACAGATACGCAGTATTTT
TRBV5-8	TRBJ1-5	-	few	CASLVAEGGPNNQPQHF	TGTGCCAGCCTGGTTGCGGAGGGAGGGCCAAACAATCAGCCCCAGCATTTT
TRBV6-2/TRBV6-3	TRBJ2-2	-	many	CASSYFGVTGELFF	TGTGCCAGCAGTTACTTTGGGGTCACCGGGGAGCTGTTTTTT
TRBV13	TRBJ2-3	-	few	CASSSSKLDTQYF	TGTGCCAGCAGCTCGTCAAAATTAGATACGCAGTATTTT
TRBV6-5	TRBJ1-4	TRBD1	-	CASRGQGTNEKLFF	TGTGCCAGCAGGGGACAGGGGACTAATGAAAAACTGTTTTTT
TRBV5-1	TRBJ2-7	TRBD1	-	CASSEGAIYEQYF	TGCGCCAGCAGCGAGGGGGCGATCTACGAGCAGTACTTC
TRBV4-2	TRBJ2-5	-	many	CASSQDQPDQETQYF	TGTGCCAGCAGCCAAGATCAGCCTGATCAAGAGACCCAGTACTTC
TRBV19	TRBJ2-3	TRBD1	many	CASRSTGFTDTQYF	TGTGCCAGTAGATCGACAGGGTTTACAGATACGCAGTATTTT
TRBV28	TRBJ1-5	-	-	CASRRGNAGEQPQHF	TGTGCCAGCAGGAGGGGCAACGCGGGGGAACAGCCCCAGCATTTT
TRBV15	TRBJ2-7	-	-	CATSRDHGYEQYF	TGTGCCACCAGCAGAGATCACGGATACGAGCAGTACTTC
TRBV12-2	TRBJ2-3	-	few	CASRLTGLAGDHTDTQYF	TGTGCAAGTCGCTTAACCGGACTAGCGGGGGATCACACAGATACGCAGTATTTT
TRBV6-5	TRBJ2-3	-	few	CASSYRRGVDTQYF	TGTGCCAGCAGTTACCGCAGGGGGGTCGATACGCAGTATTTT
TRBV7-2	TRBJ2-3	-	-	CASSSSSGGPQYF	-
TRBV20-1	TRBJ2-2	-	few	CSARWTGELFF	TGCAGTGCTAGATGGACCGGGGAGCTGTTTTTT
TRBV10-3	TRBJ2-5	TRBD2	few	CAISESLAGRKETQYF	TGTGCCATCAGTGAGTCTCTAGCGGGAAGGAAAGAGACCCAGTACTTC
TRBV2	TRBJ2-2	TRBD2	few	CASATSGNTGELFF	TGTGCCAGCGCGACTAGCGGGAACACCGGGGAGCTGTTTTTT
TRBV5-1	TRBJ2-3	-	-	CASSLDEGPTDTQYF	TGCGCCAGCAGCTTGGATGAGGGACCCACAGATACGCAGTATTTT
TRBV19	TRBJ2-1	TRBD2	many	CASRSFAGGFISEQFF	TGTGCCAGTAGGAGTTTTGCGGGAGGGTTCATAAGTGAGCAGTTCTTC
TRBV10-2	TRBJ2-2	TRBD2	-	CASKLAANTGELFF	TGCGCCAGCAAACTAGCGGCGAACACCGGGGAGCTGTTTTTT
TRBV20-1	TRBJ2-5	-	-	CSARDGLADMQETQYF	TGCAGTGCTAGAGATGGATTGGCAGATATGCAAGAGACCCAGTACTTC
TRBV20-1	TRBJ2-5	-	many	CSAEVEETQYF	TGCAGTGCCGAAGTAGAGGAGACCCAGTACTTC
TRBV7-8	TRBJ2-7	-	-	CASSLRGLEQYF	TGTGCCAGCAGCTTACGAGGTCTGGAGCAGTACTTC
TRBV5-1	TRBJ2-1	TRBD1	many	CASSSGTGTYEQFF	TGCGCCAGCAGCTCCGGGACAGGGACTTATGAGCAGTTCTTC
TRBV20-1	TRBJ2-7	-	-	CSAWTPLGYEQYF	TGCAGTGCATGGACCCCCCTCGGGTACGAGCAGTACTTC
TRBV24-1	TRBJ1-2	-	-	CATSDQGRNYGYTF	TGTGCCACCAGTGATCAAGGCCGAAACTATGGCTACACCTTC
TRBV7-8	TRBJ2-5	-	many	CASSLKPGRQETQYF	TGTGCCAGCAGCTTGAAACCGGGACGTCAAGAGACCCAGTACTTC
TRBV20-1	TRBJ2-7	TRBD2	-	CSARGGLAGVSEQYF	TGCAGTGCTAGGGGGGGACTAGCGGGAGTAAGCGAGCAGTACTTC
TRBV11-3	TRBJ2-1	-	few	CASSLAETYNEQFF	TGTGCCAGCAGCTTAGCGGAAACCTACAATGAGCAGTTCTTC
TRBV28	TRBJ1-2	-	many	CASSSTSPPYGYTF	TGTGCCAGCAGTTCCACCTCTCCCCCCTATGGCTACACCTTC
TRBV20-1	TRBJ1-4	-	-	CSASTNEKLFF	TGCAGTGCCAGTACTAATGAAAAACTGTTTTTT
TRBV12-3/TRBV12-4	TRBJ1-3	-	few	CASSRPTSGAGNTIYF	TGTGCCAGCAGTCGCCCAACCTCAGGGGCTGGAAACACCATATATTTT
TRBV6-5	TRBJ2-7	-	-	CASSQVGYEQYF	TGTGCCAGCAGCCAAGTCGGATACGAGCAGTACTTC
TRBV7-2	TRBJ2-3	-	many	CASSSLVSVDTQYF	TGTGCCAGCAGCTCCCTAGTAAGCGTAGATACGCAGTATTTT
TRBV3-1	TRBJ2-7	TRBD1	-	CASRGQGPNEQYF	TGTGCCAGCAGGGGACAGGGCCCTAACGAGCAGTACTTC
TRBV12-3/TRBV12-4	TRBJ1-2	-	-	CASSSDGYYGYTF	TGTGCCAGCAGTTCAGACGGGTACTATGGCTACACCTTC
TRBV20-1	TRBJ1-2	-	few	CSARAYTGLGHGYTF	TGCAGTGCTAGAGCCTATACAGGGTTAGGTCATGGCTACACCTTC